These T cell receptor beta chains were read from a single sample in a study of patients and donors after allogeneic stem cell transplantation. Each CDR3 protein gets one entry after TCRdb re-called the RT-PCR reads with MiXCR. The repertoire holds about a million distinct CDR3 sequences, with about a sixth as singletons. Specimen: blood, either unsorted or a sorted T cell fraction (not recorded which). All receptors derive from a human donor who was either an allogeneic HSCT recipient or a stem cell or donor lymphocyte infusion donor (not recorded which). It is not recorded whose cells these are; they may come from a transplant donor. Both conserved end residues are part of each CDR3. Some rows have no size entry. The others give once, few or many, or a class for an expanded clone.

CDR3 | V | size
CASSSRGLAGGSVF | TRBV7-2 | -
CASSSAGLASYEQYF | TRBV5-8 | -
CASSPPGSNPYNEQFF | TRBV18 | few
CASSTRSSGQETQYF | TRBV3-1 | many
CASNPRTGVSLSYNEQFF | TRBV27 | few
CASIKQGATEAFF | TRBV2 | -
CSVGTGGYTF | TRBV29-1 | few
CATGFTGGELNQETQYF | TRBV24-1 | few
CSASLGVTYEQYF | TRBV20-1 | many
CASSLAGTSSHEQFF | TRBV7-2 | -
CASSQNGDSYNEQFF | TRBV7-2 | many
CASSQDAGQTSYNSPLHF | TRBV4-3 | few
CASLPSGFYGYTF | TRBV6-2/TRBV6-3 | -
CASSSKGLAGAGETQYF | TRBV2 | -
CALKGTEGDYGYTF | TRBV10-3 | -
CASSLFASGGPNEQFF | TRBV5-1 | -
CASRGLAGANEQFF | TRBV12-3/TRBV12-4 | -
CASSPHPGQGGTGELFF | TRBV12-3/TRBV12-4 | few
CASSARAVAKNIQYF | TRBV12-3/TRBV12-4 | many
CSVDRGLNTEAFF | TRBV29-1 | -
CASESGTGGYEQYF | TRBV7-9 | -
CASTRVYYTGELFF | TRBV19 | few
CASSPPVRTGGLAYGYTF | TRBV11-1 | few
CASSGTPTFYEQYF | TRBV7-9 | -
CASSLAGVNIQYF | TRBV11-3 | few
CASSEWPGGTEAFF | TRBV6-1 | few
CASRGRRTQYF | TRBV2 | -
CASSPSGLIYEQYF | TRBV9 | -
CASSMVEEQYF | TRBV21-1 | -
CASSLTSGGPYEQYF | TRBV12-3/TRBV12-4 | many
CASRPQGWVNTGELFF | TRBV27 | -
CASSGGDLVETQYF | TRBV9 | -
CASSGNRASGNTIYF | TRBV7-8 | -
CACRRGDYEQYF | TRBV12-3/TRBV12-4 | few
CASSPIIAGNNEQFF | TRBV18 | -
CASSLPGRRAEAFF | TRBV7-3 | few